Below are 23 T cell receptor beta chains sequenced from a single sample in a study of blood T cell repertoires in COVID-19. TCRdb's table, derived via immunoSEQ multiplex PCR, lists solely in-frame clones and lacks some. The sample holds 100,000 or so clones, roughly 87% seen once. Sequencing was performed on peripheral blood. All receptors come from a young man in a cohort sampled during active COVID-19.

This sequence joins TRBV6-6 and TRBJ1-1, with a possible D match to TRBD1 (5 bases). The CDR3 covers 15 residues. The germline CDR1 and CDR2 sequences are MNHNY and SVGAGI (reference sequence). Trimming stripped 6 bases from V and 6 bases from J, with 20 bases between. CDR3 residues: CASSSNHPGFPEAFF. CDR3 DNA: TGTGCCAGCAGCTCCAACCATCCAGGGTTTCCTGAAGCTTTCTTT.

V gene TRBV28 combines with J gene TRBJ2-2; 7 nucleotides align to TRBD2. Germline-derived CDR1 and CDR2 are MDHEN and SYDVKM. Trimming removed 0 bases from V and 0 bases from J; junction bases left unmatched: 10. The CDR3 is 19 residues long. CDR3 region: CASSLWRASGATNTGELFF. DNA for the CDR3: TGTGCCAGCAGTTTATGGAGGGCCAGCGGGGCGACGAACACCGGGGAGCTGTTTTTT.

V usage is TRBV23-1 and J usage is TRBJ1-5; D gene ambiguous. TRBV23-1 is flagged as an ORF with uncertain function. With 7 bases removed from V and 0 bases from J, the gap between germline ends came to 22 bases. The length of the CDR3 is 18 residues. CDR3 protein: CASTERTEYSYSNQPQHF. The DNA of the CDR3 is TGCGCCAGCACCGAGCGTACGGAGTACTCTTATAGCAATCAGCCCCAGCATTTT.

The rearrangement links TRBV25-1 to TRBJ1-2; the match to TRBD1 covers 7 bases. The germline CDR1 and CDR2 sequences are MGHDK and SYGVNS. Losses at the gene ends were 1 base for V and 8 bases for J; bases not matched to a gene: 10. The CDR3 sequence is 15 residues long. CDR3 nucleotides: TGTGCCAGCAGTGAATTGAGCCAGGGGGTGGAGGGCTACACCTTC. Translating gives CASSELSQGVEGYTF.

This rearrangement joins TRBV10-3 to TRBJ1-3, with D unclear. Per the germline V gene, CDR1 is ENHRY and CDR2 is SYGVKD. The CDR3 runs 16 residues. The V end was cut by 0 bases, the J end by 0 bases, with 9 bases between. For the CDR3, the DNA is TGTGCCATCAGTGAGTCAGCAGGCCTCTCTGGAAACACCATATATTTT. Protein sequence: CAISESAGLSGNTIYF.

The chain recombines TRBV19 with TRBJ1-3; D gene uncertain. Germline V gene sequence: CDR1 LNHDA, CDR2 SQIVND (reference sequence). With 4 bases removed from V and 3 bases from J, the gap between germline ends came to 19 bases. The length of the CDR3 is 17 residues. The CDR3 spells CASSTPIPGLSGNTIYF. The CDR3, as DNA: TGTGCCAGTAGTACTCCAATACCGGGTCTGAGTGGAAACACCATATATTTT.

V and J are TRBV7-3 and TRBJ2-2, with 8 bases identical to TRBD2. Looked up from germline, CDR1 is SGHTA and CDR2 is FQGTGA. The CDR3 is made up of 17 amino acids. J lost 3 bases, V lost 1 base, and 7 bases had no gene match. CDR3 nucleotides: TGTGCCAGCAGCTTAATGCGGGAGGCGGCGGACACCGGGGAGCTGTTTTTT. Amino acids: CASSLMREAADTGELFF.

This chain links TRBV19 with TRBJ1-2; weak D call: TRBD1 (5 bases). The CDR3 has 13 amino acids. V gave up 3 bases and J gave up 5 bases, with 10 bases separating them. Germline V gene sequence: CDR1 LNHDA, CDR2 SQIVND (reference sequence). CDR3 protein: CASSIETAYGYTF. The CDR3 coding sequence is TGTGCCAGTAGTATTGAGACAGCTTATGGCTACACCTTC. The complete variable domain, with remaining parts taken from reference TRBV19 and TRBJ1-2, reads DGGITQSPKYLFRKEGQNVTLSCEQNLNHDAMYWYRQDPGQGLRLIYYSQIVNDFQKGDIAEGYSVSREKKESFPLTVTSAQKNPTAFYLCASSIETAYGYTFGSGTRLTVV.

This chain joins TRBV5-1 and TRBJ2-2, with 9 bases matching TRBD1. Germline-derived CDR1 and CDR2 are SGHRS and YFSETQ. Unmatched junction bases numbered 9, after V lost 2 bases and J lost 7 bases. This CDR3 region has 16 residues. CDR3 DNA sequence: TGCGCCAGCAGCTTTATCTCGGGACAGGGAGGCGGGGAGCTGTTTTTT. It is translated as CASSFISGQGGGELFF.

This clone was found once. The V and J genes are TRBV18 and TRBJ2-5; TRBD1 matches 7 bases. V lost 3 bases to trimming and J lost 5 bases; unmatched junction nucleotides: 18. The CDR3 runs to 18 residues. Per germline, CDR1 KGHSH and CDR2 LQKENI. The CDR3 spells CASSPIRESGQRRETQYF. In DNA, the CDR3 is TGTGCCAGCTCACCGATTCGGGAATCGGGACAGCGGAGGGAGACCCAGTACTTC. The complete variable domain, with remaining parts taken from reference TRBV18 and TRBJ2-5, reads NAGVMQNPRHLVRRRGQEARLRCSPMKGHSHVYWYRQLPEEGLKFMVYLQKENIIDESGMPKERFSAEFPKEGPSILRIQQVVRGDSAAYFCASSPIRESGQRRETQYFGPGTRLLVL.

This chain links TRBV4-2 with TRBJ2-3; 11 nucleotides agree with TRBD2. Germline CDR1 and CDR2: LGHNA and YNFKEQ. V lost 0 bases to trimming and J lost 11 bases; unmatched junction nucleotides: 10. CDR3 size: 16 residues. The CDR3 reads CASSQEEASGGPGQYF. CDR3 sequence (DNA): TGTGCCAGCAGCCAAGAGGAAGCTAGCGGGGGGCCCGGGCAGTATTTT.

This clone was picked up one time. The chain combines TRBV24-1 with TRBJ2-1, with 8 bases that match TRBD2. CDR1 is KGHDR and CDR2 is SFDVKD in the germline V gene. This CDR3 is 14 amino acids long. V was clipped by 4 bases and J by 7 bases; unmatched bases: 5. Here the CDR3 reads CATSDPAGANEQFF. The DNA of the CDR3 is TGTGCCACCAGTGACCCAGCGGGGGCAAATGAGCAGTTCTTC.

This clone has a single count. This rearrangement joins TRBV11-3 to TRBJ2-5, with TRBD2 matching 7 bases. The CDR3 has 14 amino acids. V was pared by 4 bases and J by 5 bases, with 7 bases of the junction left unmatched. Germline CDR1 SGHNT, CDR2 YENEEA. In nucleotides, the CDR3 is TGTGCCAGCAGCTCAGGACTAGAGTCGGAGACCCAGTACTTC. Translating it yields CASSSGLESETQYF.

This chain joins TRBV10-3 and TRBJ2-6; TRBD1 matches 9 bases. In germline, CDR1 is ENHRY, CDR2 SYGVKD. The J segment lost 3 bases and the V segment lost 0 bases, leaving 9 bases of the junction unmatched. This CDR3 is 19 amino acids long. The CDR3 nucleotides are TGTGCCATCAGTGAGTCGCCAAGGACAGGGGACAGTGGGGCCAACGTCCTGACTTTC. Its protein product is CAISESPRTGDSGANVLTF.

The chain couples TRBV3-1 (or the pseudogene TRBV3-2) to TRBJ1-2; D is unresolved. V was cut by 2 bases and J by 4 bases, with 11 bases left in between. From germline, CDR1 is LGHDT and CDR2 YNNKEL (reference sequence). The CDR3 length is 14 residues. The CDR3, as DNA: TGTGCCAGCAGCCAAACAGTAATAGGCTATGGCTACACCTTC. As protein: CASSQTVIGYGYTF.

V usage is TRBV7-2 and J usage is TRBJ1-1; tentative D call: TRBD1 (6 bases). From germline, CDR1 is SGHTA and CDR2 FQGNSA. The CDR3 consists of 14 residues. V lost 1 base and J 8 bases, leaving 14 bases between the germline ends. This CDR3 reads CASSLEPSDREAFF. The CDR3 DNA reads TGTGCCAGCAGCTTAGAGCCCTCCGACAGGGAAGCTTTCTTT.

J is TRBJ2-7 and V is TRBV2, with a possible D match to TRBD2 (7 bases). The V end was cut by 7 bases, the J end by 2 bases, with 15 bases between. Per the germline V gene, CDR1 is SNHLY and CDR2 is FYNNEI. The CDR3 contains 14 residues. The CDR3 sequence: CASMGGPGAYEQYF. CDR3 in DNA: TGTGCCAGCATGGGGGGGCCAGGGGCCTACGAGCAGTACTTC.

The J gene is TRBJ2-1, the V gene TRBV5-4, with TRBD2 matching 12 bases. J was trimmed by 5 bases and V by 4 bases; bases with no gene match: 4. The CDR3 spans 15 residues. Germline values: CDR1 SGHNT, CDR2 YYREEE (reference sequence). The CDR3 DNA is TGTGCCAGCAGCCGTGGACTAGCGGGGAACAATGAGCAGTTCTTC. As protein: CASSRGLAGNNEQFF.

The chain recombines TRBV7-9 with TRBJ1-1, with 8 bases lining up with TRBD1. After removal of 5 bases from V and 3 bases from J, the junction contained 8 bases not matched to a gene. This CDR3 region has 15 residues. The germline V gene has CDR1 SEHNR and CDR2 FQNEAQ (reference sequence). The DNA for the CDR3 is TGTGCCAGCAGCCAGGCGCAGGGGGCGGACACTGAAGCTTTCTTT. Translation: CASSQAQGADTEAFF.

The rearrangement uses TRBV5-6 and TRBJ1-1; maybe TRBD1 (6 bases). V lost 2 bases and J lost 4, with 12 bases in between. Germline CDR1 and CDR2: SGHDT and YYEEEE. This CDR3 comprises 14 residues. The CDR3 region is CASSLQGGSTEAFF. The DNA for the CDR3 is TGTGCCAGCAGCTTACAGGGTGGGAGCACTGAAGCTTTCTTT.

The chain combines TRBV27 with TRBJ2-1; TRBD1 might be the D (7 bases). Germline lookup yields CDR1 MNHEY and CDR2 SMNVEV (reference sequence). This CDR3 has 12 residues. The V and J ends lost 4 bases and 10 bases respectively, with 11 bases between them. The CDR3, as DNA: TGTGCCAGCAGTTCCCAGGGGGGCGAGCAGTTCTTC. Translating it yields CASSSQGGEQFF.

The CDR3 here is CASSLVFGGNEQFF. The CDR3 coding sequence is TGTGCCAGCAGCTTAGTTTTTGGAGGCAATGAGCAGTTCTTC. The rearrangement links TRBV7-2 to TRBJ2-1; TRBD2 is a possible D gene (5 bases). This CDR3 contains 14 residues. With 1 base removed from V and 6 bases from J, the gap between germline ends came to 10 bases. Looked up from germline, CDR1 is SGHTA and CDR2 is FQGNSA.

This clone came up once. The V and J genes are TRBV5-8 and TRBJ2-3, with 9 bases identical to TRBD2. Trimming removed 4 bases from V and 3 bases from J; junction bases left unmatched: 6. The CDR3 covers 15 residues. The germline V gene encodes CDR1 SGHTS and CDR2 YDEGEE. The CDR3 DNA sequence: TGTGCCAGCAGCACGCGGGGGGGCTTAACAGATACGCAGTATTTT. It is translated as CASSTRGGLTDTQYF.